The subject of this entry is one T cell receptor beta chain. Libraries were prepared by immunoSEQ multiplex PCR; TCRdb keeps only in-frame clonotypes and omits some of them. The sample shows roughly 120,000 clones, approximately 70% of them seen only once. This sample stems from a study of blood T cell repertoires in COVID-19. About the study: Collection of acute and convalescent COVID-19 samples took place in the United States, Italy and Spain.

Material for sequencing was peripheral blood. The receptor comes from a human donor with acute or convalescent COVID-19. The donor label of this sample is uncertain.

The CDR3 DNA is TGCGCCAGCAGCTTGATGCCTAGCGGGGGCGTGGAGACCCAGTACTTC. It specifies CASSLMPSGGVETQYF. The chain employs TRBV5-1 and TRBJ2-5, with TRBD2 identical over 10 bases. The CDR3 extends over 16 amino acids. Germline lookup yields CDR1 SGHRS and CDR2 YFSETQ. V shed 1 base, J shed 5 bases, and the junction held 8 bases outside the gene matches.